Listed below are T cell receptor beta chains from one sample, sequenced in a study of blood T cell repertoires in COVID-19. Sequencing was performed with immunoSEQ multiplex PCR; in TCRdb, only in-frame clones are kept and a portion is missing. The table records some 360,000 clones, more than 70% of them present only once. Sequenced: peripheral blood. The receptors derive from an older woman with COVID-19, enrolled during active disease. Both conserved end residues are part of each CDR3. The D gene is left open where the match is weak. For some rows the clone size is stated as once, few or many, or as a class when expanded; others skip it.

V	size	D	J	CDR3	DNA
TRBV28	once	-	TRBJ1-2	CASSTGNNYGYTF	TGTGCCAGCAGCACCGGGAATAACTATGGCTACACCTTC
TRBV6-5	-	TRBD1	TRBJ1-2	CASSYVAGGRNYGYTF	TGTGCCAGCAGTTACGTGGCAGGGGGCCGGAACTATGGCTACACCTTC
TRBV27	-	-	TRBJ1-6	CASRPLGVSYNSPLHF	TGTGCCAGCAGGCCTTTAGGGGTCTCCTATAATTCACCCCTCCACTTT
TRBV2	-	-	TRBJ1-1	CASDTGYTEAFF	TGTGCCAGCGACACAGGGTATACTGAAGCTTTCTTT
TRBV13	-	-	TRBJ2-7	CASSLGSLAYEQYF	TGTGCCAGCAGCTTAGGCTCTCTAGCCTACGAGCAGTACTTC
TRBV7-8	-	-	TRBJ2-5	CASSSFGGRQETQYF	TGTGCCAGCAGCTCCTTTGGGGGGAGGCAAGAGACCCAGTACTTC
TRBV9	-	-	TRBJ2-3	CASSRGRDTQYF	TGTGCCAGCAGCCGGGGTCGGGATACGCAGTATTTT
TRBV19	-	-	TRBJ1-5	CASTTTEGQPQHF	TGTGCCAGTACTACGACCGAGGGACAGCCCCAGCATTTT
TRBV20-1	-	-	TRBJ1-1	CSAREPGEAFF	TGCAGTGCTAGAGAACCGGGGGAAGCTTTCTTT
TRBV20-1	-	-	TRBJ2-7	CSAGDRISYEQYF	TGCAGTGCTGGTGACAGGATCTCCTACGAGCAGTACTTC
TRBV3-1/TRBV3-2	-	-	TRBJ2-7	CASSRIGGTYEQYF	TGTGCCAGCAGCCGGATAGGAGGGACCTACGAGCAGTACTTC
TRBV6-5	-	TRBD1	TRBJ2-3	CASGRGRSDTQYF	TGTGCCAGCGGCAGGGGGCGCTCAGATACGCAGTATTTT
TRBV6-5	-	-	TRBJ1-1	CASSYLSRATEAFF	TGTGCCAGCAGTTACTTAAGCAGGGCCACTGAAGCTTTCTTT
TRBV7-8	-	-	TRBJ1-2	CASSFRETYGYTF	TGTGCCAGCAGCTTCAGGGAAACCTATGGCTACACCTTC
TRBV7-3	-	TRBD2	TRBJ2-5	CASSLLGGRGETQYF	TGTGCCAGCAGCTTACTAGGCGGGAGAGGGGAGACCCAGTACTTC
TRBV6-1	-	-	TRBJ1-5	CASSEGGSAGARRQPQHF	TGTGCCAGCAGTGAGGGGGGGTCGGCGGGGGCGCGGAGACAGCCCCAGCATTTT
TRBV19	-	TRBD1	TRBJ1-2	CASSPPGQGFGYTF	TGTGCCAGTAGTCCCCCGGGACAGGGATTTGGCTACACCTTC
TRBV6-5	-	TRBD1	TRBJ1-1	CASSRHGQVNTEAFF	TGTGCCAGCAGCCGCCACGGACAGGTGAACACTGAAGCTTTCTTT
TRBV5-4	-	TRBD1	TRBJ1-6	CASSLDRGDSPLHF	TGTGCCAGCAGCCTTGACAGGGGTGATTCACCCCTCCACTTT
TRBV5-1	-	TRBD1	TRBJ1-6	CASRSNPGTANSPLHF	TGCGCCAGCAGGTCCAACCCCGGGACAGCTAATTCACCCCTCCACTTT
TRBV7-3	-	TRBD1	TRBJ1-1	CASSFRGQYTEAFF	TGTGCCAGCAGCTTCAGGGGGCAGTACACTGAAGCTTTCTTT
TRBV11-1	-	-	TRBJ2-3	CASSRMTGVTDTQYF	TGTGCCAGCAGCCGCATGACGGGGGTGACGGATACGCAGTATTTT
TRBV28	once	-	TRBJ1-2	CASSFRATAGRLPIYGYTF	TGTGCCAGCAGTTTTCGTGCTACGGCAGGGCGACTGCCAATCTATGGCTACACCTTC
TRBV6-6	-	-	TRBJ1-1	CASGKQGGNTEAFF	TGTGCCAGCGGCAAACAGGGTGGGAACACTGAAGCTTTCTTT
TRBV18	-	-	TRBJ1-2	CASSPLGTGEGIYGYTF	TGTGCCAGCTCACCCCTAGGGACGGGGGAAGGGATTTATGGCTACACCTTC
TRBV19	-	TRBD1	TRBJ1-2	CASRADRGYGYTF	TGTGCCAGTAGGGCCGACAGGGGATATGGCTACACCTTC
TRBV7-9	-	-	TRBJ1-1	CASSSDSNTEAFF	TGTGCCAGCAGCTCCGACAGCAACACTGAAGCTTTCTTT
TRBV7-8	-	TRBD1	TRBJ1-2	CASSHRKGQGMDGYTF	TGTGCCAGCAGTCACCGTAAGGGACAGGGGATGGATGGCTACACCTTC
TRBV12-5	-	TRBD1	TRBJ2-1	CASGLVRGQGAHEQFF	TGTGCTAGTGGTTTGGTAAGAGGACAGGGGGCCCATGAGCAGTTCTTC
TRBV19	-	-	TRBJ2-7	CASSILVVGRGSYLYEQYF	TGTGCCAGTAGTATTCTCGTCGTCGGTAGGGGTTCATACCTCTACGAGCAGTACTTC
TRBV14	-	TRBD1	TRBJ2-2	CASSPDRGGFTGELFF	TGTGCCAGCAGCCCGGACAGGGGCGGGTTCACCGGGGAGCTGTTTTTT
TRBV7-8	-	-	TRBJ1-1	CASSFETRNTEAFF	TGTGCCAGCAGCTTTGAGACTCGGAACACTGAAGCTTTCTTT
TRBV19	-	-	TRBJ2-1	CASSPRAPFKGHNEQFF	TGTGCCAGTAGTCCCAGGGCCCCCTTTAAAGGCCACAATGAGCAGTTCTTC
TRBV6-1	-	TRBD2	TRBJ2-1	CASSGRSGGADPIRYNEQFF	TGTGCCAGCAGTGGACGGAGCGGGGGGGCAGACCCAATACGGTACAATGAGCAGTTCTTC
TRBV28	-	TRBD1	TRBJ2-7	CASSFPRQGKTYEQYF	TGTGCCAGCAGTTTCCCTAGACAGGGGAAGACCTACGAGCAGTACTTC
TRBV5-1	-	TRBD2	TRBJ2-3	CASRVEERGGRDTQYF	TGCGCCAGCAGGGTCGAAGAGCGGGGGGGTCGGGATACGCAGTATTTT
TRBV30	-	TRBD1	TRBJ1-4	CAWRAPGTGNEKLFF	TGTGCCTGGAGGGCCCCCGGGACAGGGAATGAAAAACTGTTTTTT
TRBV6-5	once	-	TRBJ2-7	CASKREFQTYEQYF	TGTGCCAGCAAAAGAGAATTCCAAACCTACGAGCAGTACTTC
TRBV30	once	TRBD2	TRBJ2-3	CAWDASGGTEPKSTDTQYF	TGTGCCTGGGACGCTAGCGGGGGGACCGAACCAAAAAGCACAGATACGCAGTATTTT
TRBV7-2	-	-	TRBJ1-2	CASSSGGYGYTF	TGTGCCAGCAGCTCGGGGGGCTATGGCTACACCTTC
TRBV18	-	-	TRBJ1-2	CASSPPLGGYTF	TGTGCCAGCTCACCACCTCTAGGTGGCTACACCTTC
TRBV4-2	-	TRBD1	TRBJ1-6	CASSQSRDRGPLHF	TGTGCCAGCAGCCAAAGCCGGGACAGGGGCCCCCTCCACTTT
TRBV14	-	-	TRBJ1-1	CASSQGSKAFF	TGTGCCAGCAGCCAAGGGTCTAAGGCTTTCTTT